What follows are 30 T cell receptor beta chains derived from one specimen sequenced in a study of control samples from healthy donors and cancer patients. Data came from immunoSEQ multiplex PCR; TCRdb stores just in-frame clones and leaves some out. The table has about 94,000 clones, approximately 86% seen once; the top ten hold over 1%. The specimen was blood. Every receptor here comes from a woman aged 45-65 years in good health.

The J gene is TRBJ1-4, the V gene TRBV6-5; D unresolved. The V and J ends lost 6 bases and 12 bases respectively, with 17 bases between them. The germline V gene encodes CDR1 MNHEY and CDR2 SVGAGI. The CDR3 is made up of 13 amino acids. The CDR3 here is CASSDRAGLQLFF. The CDR3 nucleotides read TGTGCCAGCAGCGATAGGGCGGGGTTACAACTGTTTTTT.

The chain recombines TRBV10-3 with TRBJ2-3, with a tentative D call TRBD2 (6 bases). The CDR3 runs 15 residues. Per germline, CDR1 ENHRY and CDR2 SYGVKD. Trimming cost V 4 bases and J 0 bases, with 11 bases left between them. CDR3: CAISASLASTDTQYF. CDR3 DNA sequence: TGTGCCATCAGTGCATCACTAGCAAGCACAGATACGCAGTATTTT.

V and J are TRBV29-1 and TRBJ2-3; 10 bases line up with TRBD2. The CDR3 contains 14 residues. Unmatched junction bases numbered 8, after V lost 3 bases and J lost 8 bases. Germline CDR1 is SQVTM and CDR2 is ANQGSEA. This CDR3 is CSVEPAGGPGTQYF. DNA of the CDR3: TGCAGCGTTGAGCCAGCGGGAGGGCCCGGTACGCAGTATTTT.

The V and J genes are TRBV28 and TRBJ1-4, with TRBD1 as a possible D gene (6 bases). The V gene's germline CDR1 is MDHEN and CDR2 SYDVKM. This CDR3 has 14 amino acids. V gave up 7 bases and J gave up 8 bases, with 17 bases separating them. The CDR3 sequence is CASITRGSGEKLFF. CDR3 sequence (DNA): TGTGCCAGCATTACCAGGGGTTCCGGGGAAAAACTGTTTTTT.

The genes are TRBV7-2 and TRBJ2-7; TRBD2 is a possible D gene (5 bases). The V gene lost 5 bases and the J gene lost 5 bases, with 16 bases spanning the gap. Looked up from germline, CDR1 is SGHTA and CDR2 is FQGNSA. The CDR3 is made up of 14 amino acids. The CDR3 sequence: CASSVGYNSDEQYF. Written as DNA, the CDR3 is TGTGCCAGCAGCGTGGGGTATAATAGCGACGAGCAGTACTTC.

This clone has only one observation. This rearrangement joins TRBV28 to TRBJ2-7, with D uncertain. The CDR3 has 14 amino acids. Trimming took off 10 bases at V and 0 bases at J, with 16 bases between the two ends. Germline values: CDR1 MDHEN, CDR2 SYDVKM. The CDR3 bases are TGTGCCACGACCCAACAGCGTTTCTCCTACGAGCAGTACTTC. Amino acids: CATTQQRFSYEQYF.

V gene TRBV4-2 combines with J gene TRBJ2-1, with D perhaps TRBD1 or TRBD2 (5 bases each). V was clipped by 2 bases and J by 6 bases, with 11 bases between them. CDR3 size: 14 residues. Germline V CDR1 and CDR2: LGHNA, YNFKEQ. Here the CDR3 reads CASSQPGPSNEQFF. CDR3 nucleotides: TGTGCCAGCAGCCAACCGGGACCCTCCAATGAGCAGTTCTTC.

The chain links TRBV18 to TRBJ2-7, with 11 bases that match TRBD1. J gave up 8 bases and V 2 bases, and 8 bases lay outside the gene matches. CDR3 length equals 15 residues. Germline V gene lookup returns CDR1 KGHSH and CDR2 LQKENI. Here the CDR3 reads CASSPAVGDRGKQYF. As DNA, the CDR3 is TGTGCCAGCTCACCAGCGGTTGGGGACAGGGGGAAGCAGTACTTC.

The CDR3 bases are TGCGCCAGCAGCCAAGATCTAGTGGTTTGGGGTGCAACTAATGAAAAACTGTTTTTT. Encoded protein: CASSQDLVVWGATNEKLFF. The chain carries TRBV4-3 and TRBJ1-4; D gene unclear. Trimming removed 0 bases from V and 0 bases from J, with 17 bases in between. The CDR3 length is 19 residues. Per the germline V gene, CDR1 is LGHNA and CDR2 is YSLEER.

J is TRBJ1-6 and V is TRBV2; no definite D call. CDR1 is SNHLY and CDR2 is FYNNEI in the germline V gene. This CDR3 spans 13 amino acids. V was pared by 8 bases and J by 2 bases, with 7 bases between. In DNA form, the CDR3 reads TGTGCCAGCGCGCGGACCTATAATTCACCCCTCCACTTT. This translates into CASARTYNSPLHF.

The genes are TRBV6-4 and TRBJ1-4; D is ambiguous. The CDR3 runs 13 residues. Trimming stripped 6 bases from V and 8 bases from J, with 13 bases between. Germline V gene data show CDR1 as MRHNA and CDR2 as SNTAGT. For the CDR3, the DNA is TGTGCCAGCAGCCCCGACGGTGGGGAAAAACTGTTTTTT. Translating it yields CASSPDGGEKLFF.

The chain combines TRBV14 with TRBJ2-1, with D possibly matching TRBD2 (7 bases). V lost 2 bases and J lost 5, with 40 bases in between. The germline gives CDR1 SGHDN, CDR2 FVKESK. The length of the CDR3 is 24 residues. Written as DNA, the CDR3 is TGTGCCAGCAGCCAACGTCGGGGCCAAGGGGGACTATCTTCGTTCCCGGTCCGGAACAATGAGCAGTTCTTC. It encodes CASSQRRGQGGLSSFPVRNNEQFF.

CDR3 DNA sequence: TGTGCCAGCAGCTTAACCGGGAGCTACAATGAGCAGTTCTTC. As protein: CASSLTGSYNEQFF. This chain links TRBV11-2 with TRBJ2-1; D might be TRBD2 (6 bases). Per the germline V gene, CDR1 is SGHAT and CDR2 is FQNNGV. The V end lost 2 bases, the J end lost 3 bases, and 8 bases lay between the germline ends. The CDR3 loop spans 14 amino acids.

The V gene is TRBV5-1, the J gene TRBJ2-7, with 8 bases fitting TRBD1. The CDR3 runs 15 residues. The germline gives CDR1 SGHRS, CDR2 YFSETQ. Trimming at V came to 0 bases and at J to 6 bases, leaving 8 bases not matched to a gene. The CDR3 DNA is TGCGCCAGCAGCTTGGGGACAGGGAGGCTACTCGAGCAGTACTTC. Its translation: CASSLGTGRLLEQYF.

The table lists this clone with a few counts. The CDR3 reads CASSREGQEFF. DNA for the CDR3: TGTGCCAGCAGCCGGGAGGGCCAGGAGTTCTTC. This chain links TRBV7-9 with TRBJ2-1; 8 nucleotides align to TRBD2. Germline V gene lookup returns CDR1 SEHNR and CDR2 FQNEAQ (reference sequence). Germline trimming cut 5 bases from V and 14 bases from J; bases unmatched to any gene: 5. The CDR3 totals 11 residues. Full variable domain (outside the CDR3, taken from reference TRBV7-9 and TRBJ2-1): DTGVSQNPRHKITKRGQNVTFRCDPISEHNRLYWYRQTLGQGPEFLTYFQNEAQLEKSRLLSDRFSAERPKGSFSTLEIQRTEQGDSAMYLCASSREGQEFFGPGTRLTVL.

The count of this clone is one. J is TRBJ2-3 and V is TRBV2; TRBD2 is a possible D gene (6 bases). The length of the CDR3 is 15 residues. CDR1 and CDR2 from the germline V gene are SNHLY and FYNNEI. V was cut by 2 bases and J by 4 bases, with 13 bases left in between. The CDR3 coding sequence is TGTGCCAGCAGTGAAAGGGCAGGCGGGGCAGATACGCAGTATTTT. It encodes CASSERAGGADTQYF.

The chain recombines TRBV9 with TRBJ1-4; possible D gene TRBD1, 5 bases. The V end lost 4 bases, the J end lost 4 bases, and 11 bases lay between the germline ends. CDR1 is SGDLS and CDR2 is YYNGEE in the germline V gene. CDR3 length: 14 amino acids. CDR3 bases: TGTGCCAGCAGCCCCCGGGGGGATAATGAAAAACTGTTTTTT. Encoded protein: CASSPRGDNEKLFF.

V is TRBV29-1 and J is TRBJ2-2; a possible D gene is TRBD1 (5 bases). CDR3 size: 13 residues. Germline V gene sequence: CDR1 SQVTM, CDR2 ANQGSEA. V lost 8 bases to trimming and J lost 6 bases, with 16 bases between them. CDR3 in amino acids: CSLALTGPGELFF. CDR3 DNA: TGCAGCTTAGCCTTAACAGGTCCCGGGGAGCTGTTTTTT.

J is TRBJ2-5 and V is TRBV9, with D possibly matching TRBD2 (5 bases). V dropped 4 bases and J dropped 5 bases, with 15 bases sitting between them. Per the germline V gene, CDR1 is SGDLS and CDR2 is YYNGEE. CDR3 length: 14 residues. CDR3 sequence reads: CASSPGVSGETQYF. For the CDR3, the DNA is TGTGCCAGCAGCCCCGGGGTGTCTGGGGAGACCCAGTACTTC.

This chain uses TRBV28 with TRBJ2-7, with 9 bases matching TRBD2. The V gene's germline CDR1 is MDHEN and CDR2 SYDVKM. J gave up 4 bases and V 1 base, and 11 bases lay outside the gene matches. There are 17 residues in the CDR3. The CDR3 reads CASSLYRTSDKAYEQYF. In DNA form, the CDR3 reads TGTGCCAGCAGTTTATACAGGACTAGCGATAAAGCGTACGAGCAGTACTTC.

The chain uses TRBV18 and TRBJ1-2, with D tentatively TRBD1 (6 bases). CDR1 KGHSH and CDR2 LQKENI come from the germline V gene. Trimming took 0 bases from V and 4 from J, leaving 9 bases between them. The CDR3 is 14 amino acids. CDR3: CASSPPGGGYGYTF. Here the CDR3 DNA reads TGTGCCAGCTCACCACCGGGGGGCGGCTATGGCTACACCTTC.

The chain recombines TRBV7-3 with TRBJ2-3; TRBD2 might be the D (5 bases). Deletions cut 6 bases from V and 3 bases from J, with 16 bases between. The length of the CDR3 is 15 residues. Germline V lookup: CDR1 SGHTA, CDR2 FQGTGA. The CDR3 DNA reads TGTGCCAGCAGTAGAGGGTTATCGTGGACAGATACGCAGTATTTT. It codes for CASSRGLSWTDTQYF. Drawing the rest from reference TRBV7-3 and TRBJ2-3, the complete variable domain is GAGVSQTPSNKVTEKGKYVELRCDPISGHTALYWYRQSLGQGPEFLIYFQGTGAADDSGLPNDRFFAVRPEGSVSTLKIQRTERGDSAVYLCASSRGLSWTDTQYFGPGTRLTVL.

The chain uses TRBV5-1 and TRBJ1-3; a weak D match, TRBD1 (6 bases). V lost 0 bases to trimming and J lost 8 bases, with 12 bases between them. The germline V gene has CDR1 SGHRS and CDR2 YFSETQ. The CDR3 is made up of 14 amino acids. The CDR3: CASSLDWGADTIYF. DNA of the CDR3: TGCGCCAGCAGCTTGGACTGGGGGGCGGACACCATATATTTT. Drawing the rest from reference TRBV5-1 and TRBJ1-3, the complete variable domain is KAGVTQTPRYLIKTRGQQVTLSCSPISGHRSVSWYQQTPGQGLQFLFEYFSETQRNKGNFPGRFSGRQFSNSRSEMNVSTLELGDSALYLCASSLDWGADTIYFGEGSWLTVV.

A single count supports this clone. V usage is TRBV7-2 and J usage is TRBJ2-6; the D is unclear. Germline lookup yields CDR1 SGHTA and CDR2 FQGNSA. The V end lost 8 bases, the J end lost 0 bases, and 8 bases lay between the germline ends. The CDR3 spans 14 residues. CDR3 in amino acids: CASRKFSGANVLTF. CDR3 sequence (DNA): TGTGCCAGCCGGAAATTCTCTGGGGCCAACGTCCTGACTTTC.

V usage is TRBV7-3 and J usage is TRBJ2-3, with TRBD2 matching 10 bases. J gave up 4 bases and V 5 bases, and 24 bases lay outside the gene matches. Per germline, CDR1 SGHTA and CDR2 FQGTGA. The CDR3 runs to 21 residues. Here the CDR3 DNA reads TGTGCCAGCAGCCAACAAATCCCTTTGCGGGCTAGCGGGAGATCAGCAGATACGCAGTATTTT. This codes for CASSQQIPLRASGRSADTQYF. The full variable domain, in which reference TRBV7-3 and TRBJ2-3 provide the parts outside the CDR3, is GAGVSQTPSNKVTEKGKYVELRCDPISGHTALYWYRQSLGQGPEFLIYFQGTGAADDSGLPNDRFFAVRPEGSVSTLKIQRTERGDSAVYLCASSQQIPLRASGRSADTQYFGPGTRLTVL.

The chain employs TRBV2 and TRBJ2-1; no clear D gene. CDR3 length: 15 residues. The germline V gene has CDR1 SNHLY and CDR2 FYNNEI. The germline V and J ends were trimmed by 6 bases and 5 bases, with 17 bases remaining between them. The DNA for the CDR3 is TGTGCCAGCAGCCCCCCGCGAACACTTAACAATGAGCAGTTCTTC. This sequence encodes CASSPPRTLNNEQFF.

CDR3 loop: CASTLIPGTGGTDTQYF. CDR3 nucleotides: TGCGCCAGCACGCTGATTCCCGGGACAGGAGGAACAGATACGCAGTATTTT. The chain combines TRBV5-1 with TRBJ2-3, with 8 nucleotides matching TRBD1. V lost 6 bases and J lost 3; bases outside the gene matches: 15. From germline, CDR1 is SGHRS and CDR2 YFSETQ. The CDR3 is made up of 17 amino acids.

The chain uses TRBV7-9 and TRBJ1-1, with D uncertain. CDR1 and CDR2 (germline): SEHNR, FQNEAQ (reference sequence). The germline V and J ends were trimmed by 2 bases and 2 bases, with 6 bases remaining between them. This CDR3 comprises 13 residues. CDR3 sequence reads: CASSLRANTEAFF. The CDR3 nucleotides are TGTGCCAGCAGCTTAAGAGCAAACACTGAAGCTTTCTTT.

CDR3 amino acids: CAVQRGGLGDTQYF. In DNA form, the CDR3 reads TGTGCCGTCCAGAGGGGAGGGCTCGGAGATACGCAGTATTTT. The rearrangement joins TRBV6-6 to TRBJ2-3; 7 bases are a match to TRBD2. The germline CDR1 and CDR2 sequences are MNHNY and SVGAGI (reference sequence). Trimming removed 11 bases from V and 5 bases from J; junction bases left unmatched: 13. The CDR3 contains 14 residues.

The chain is built from TRBV6-2 or TRBV6-3 and TRBJ1-2, with D perhaps TRBD1 (6 bases). V was pared by 2 bases and J by 8 bases, with 18 bases between. CDR3 length: 15 residues. Per germline, CDR1 MNHEY and CDR2 SVGEGT. CDR3 sequence (DNA): TGTGCCAGCAGTTACCTCGGACAGCAGACGGGCGGCTACACCTTC. Protein: CASSYLGQQTGGYTF.